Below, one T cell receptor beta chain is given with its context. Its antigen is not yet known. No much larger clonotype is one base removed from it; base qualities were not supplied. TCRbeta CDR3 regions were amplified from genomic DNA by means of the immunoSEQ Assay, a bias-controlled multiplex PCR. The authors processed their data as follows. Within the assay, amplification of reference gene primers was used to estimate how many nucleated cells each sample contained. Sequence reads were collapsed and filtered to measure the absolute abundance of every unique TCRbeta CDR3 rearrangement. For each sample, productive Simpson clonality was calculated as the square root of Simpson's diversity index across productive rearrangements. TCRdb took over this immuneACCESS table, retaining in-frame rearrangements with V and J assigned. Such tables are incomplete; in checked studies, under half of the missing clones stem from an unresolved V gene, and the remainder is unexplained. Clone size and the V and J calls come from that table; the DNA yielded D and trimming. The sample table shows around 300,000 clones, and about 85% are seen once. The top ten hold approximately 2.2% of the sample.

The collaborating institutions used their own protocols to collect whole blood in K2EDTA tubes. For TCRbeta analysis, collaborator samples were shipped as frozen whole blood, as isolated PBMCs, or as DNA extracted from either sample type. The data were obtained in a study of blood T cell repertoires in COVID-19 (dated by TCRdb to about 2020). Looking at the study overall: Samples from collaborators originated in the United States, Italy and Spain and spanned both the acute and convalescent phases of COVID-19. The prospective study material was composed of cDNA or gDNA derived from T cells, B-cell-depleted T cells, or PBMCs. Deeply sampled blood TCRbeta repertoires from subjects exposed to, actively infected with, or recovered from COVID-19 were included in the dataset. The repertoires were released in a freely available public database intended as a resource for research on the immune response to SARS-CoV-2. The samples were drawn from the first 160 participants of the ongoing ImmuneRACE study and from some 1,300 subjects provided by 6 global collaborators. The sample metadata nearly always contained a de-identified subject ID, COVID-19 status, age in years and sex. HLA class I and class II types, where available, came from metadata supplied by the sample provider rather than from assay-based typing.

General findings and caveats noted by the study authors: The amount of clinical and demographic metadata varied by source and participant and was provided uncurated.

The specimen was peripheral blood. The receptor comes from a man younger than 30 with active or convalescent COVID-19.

The nucleotide sequence reads as follows: TGTGCCAGCAGTAGGCCGGGGTCTAATCAGCCCCAGCATTTT. The resulting protein is CASSRPGSNQPQHF. The chain is encoded by TRBV7-9 joined to TRBJ1-5; the D gene assignment is ambiguous. Trimming takes 6 bases from V and 4 bases from J, and the germline ends sit 13 bases apart. For CDR1 and CDR2, the germline V gene (reference sequence) lists SEHNR and FQNEAQ. The CDR3 sequence holds 14 residues, the cysteine and phenylalanine included. The sequence is cut down to CDR3 DNA, 42 bases in frame from base 1.